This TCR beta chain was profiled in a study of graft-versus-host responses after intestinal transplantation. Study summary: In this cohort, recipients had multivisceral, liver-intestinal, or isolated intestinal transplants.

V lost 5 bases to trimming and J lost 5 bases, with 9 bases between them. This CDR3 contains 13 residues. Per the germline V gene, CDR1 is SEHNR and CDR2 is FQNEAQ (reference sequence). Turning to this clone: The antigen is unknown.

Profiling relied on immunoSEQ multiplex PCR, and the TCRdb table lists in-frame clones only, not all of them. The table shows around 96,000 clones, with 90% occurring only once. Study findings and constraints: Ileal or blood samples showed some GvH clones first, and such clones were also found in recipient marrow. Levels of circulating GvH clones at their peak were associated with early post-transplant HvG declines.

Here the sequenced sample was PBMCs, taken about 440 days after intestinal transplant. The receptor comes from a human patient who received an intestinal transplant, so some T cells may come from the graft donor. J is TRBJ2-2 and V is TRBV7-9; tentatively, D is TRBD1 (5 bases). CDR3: CASSPRQTGELFF. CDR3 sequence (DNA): TGTGCCAGCAGCCCCCGACAGACCGGGGAGCTGTTTTTT.